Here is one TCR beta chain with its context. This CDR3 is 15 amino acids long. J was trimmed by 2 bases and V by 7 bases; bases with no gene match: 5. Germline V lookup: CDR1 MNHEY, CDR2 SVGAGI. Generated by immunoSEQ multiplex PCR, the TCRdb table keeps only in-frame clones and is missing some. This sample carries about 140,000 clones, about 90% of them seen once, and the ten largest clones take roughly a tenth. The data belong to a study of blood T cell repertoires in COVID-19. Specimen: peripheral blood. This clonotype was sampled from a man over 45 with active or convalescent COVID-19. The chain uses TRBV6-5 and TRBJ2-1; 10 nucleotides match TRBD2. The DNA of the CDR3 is TGTGCCAGCACCCTCACTAGCGGGGCCTACAATGAGCAGTTCTTC. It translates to CASTLTSGAYNEQFF.